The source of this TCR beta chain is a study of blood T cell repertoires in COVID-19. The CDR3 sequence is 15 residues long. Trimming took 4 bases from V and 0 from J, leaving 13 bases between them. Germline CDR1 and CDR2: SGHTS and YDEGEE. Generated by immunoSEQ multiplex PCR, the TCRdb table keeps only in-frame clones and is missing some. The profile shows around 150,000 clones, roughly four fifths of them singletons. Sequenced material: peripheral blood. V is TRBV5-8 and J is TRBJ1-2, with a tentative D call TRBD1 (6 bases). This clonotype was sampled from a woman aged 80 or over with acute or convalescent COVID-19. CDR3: CASSPRTAANYGYTF. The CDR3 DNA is TGTGCCAGCAGCCCCCGGACAGCGGCTAACTATGGCTACACCTTC.